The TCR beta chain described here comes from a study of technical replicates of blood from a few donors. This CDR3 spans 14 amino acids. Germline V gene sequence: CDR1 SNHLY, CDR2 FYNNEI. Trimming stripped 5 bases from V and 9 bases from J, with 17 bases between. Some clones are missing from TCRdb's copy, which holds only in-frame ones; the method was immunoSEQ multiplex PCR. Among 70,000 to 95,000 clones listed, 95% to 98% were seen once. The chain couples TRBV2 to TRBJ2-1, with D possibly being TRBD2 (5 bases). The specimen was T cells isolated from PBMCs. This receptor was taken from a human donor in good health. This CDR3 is CASSRGLGITEQFF. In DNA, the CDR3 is TGTGCCAGCAGTCGCGGACTGGGTATTACTGAGCAGTTCTTC.